This TCR beta chain was obtained from a study of lung T cells in sarcoidosis with Löfgren's syndrome. Germline CDR1 MDHEN, CDR2 SYDVKM. The ends were cut back, 7 bases at V and 7 bases at J, with 16 bases in the middle. CDR3 length: 13 residues. This clonotype has ten or more counts. TCRdb re-derived calls from the reads in MiXCR, one entry per CDR3 protein. The repertoire consists of 58,000 or so distinct CDR3 sequences, with about 20% occurring once and the leading ten covering about 2%. The TCR comes from a human donor with sarcoidosis (Löfgren's syndrome or another form), or a control subject (not recorded which). This sequence joins TRBV28 and TRBJ1-2; D is perhaps TRBD1 (5 bases). Material: CD4+ T cells from PBMCs. The CDR3 loop reads CASNVRGRVGYTF. The CDR3 nucleotides read TGTGCCAGCAACGTCCGGGGCCGAGTTGGCTACACCTTC.